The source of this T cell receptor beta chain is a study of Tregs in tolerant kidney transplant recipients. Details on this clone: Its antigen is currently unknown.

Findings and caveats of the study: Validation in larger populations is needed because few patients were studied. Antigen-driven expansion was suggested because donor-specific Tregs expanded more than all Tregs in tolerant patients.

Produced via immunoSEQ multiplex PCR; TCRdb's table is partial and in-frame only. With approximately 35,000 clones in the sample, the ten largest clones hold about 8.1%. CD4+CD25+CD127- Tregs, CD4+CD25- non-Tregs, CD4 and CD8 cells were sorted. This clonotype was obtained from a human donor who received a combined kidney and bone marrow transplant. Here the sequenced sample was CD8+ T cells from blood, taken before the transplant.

The DNA read from the CDR3 is TGTGCCAGCAGCCAAGATATGAGCTGGACAGATACG. Translating gives CASSQDMSWTDT. The entire CDR3 is CASSQDMSWTDTQYF. This chain links TRBV14 with TRBJ2-3, with D unclear. The DNA ends 3 residues before the CDR3 does, and the rest of the CDR3 is filled in from the germline J gene. V was cut by 0 bases and J by 3 bases, with 10 bases left in between. Germline values: CDR1 SGHDN, CDR2 FVKESK. The CDR3 length is 15 residues.